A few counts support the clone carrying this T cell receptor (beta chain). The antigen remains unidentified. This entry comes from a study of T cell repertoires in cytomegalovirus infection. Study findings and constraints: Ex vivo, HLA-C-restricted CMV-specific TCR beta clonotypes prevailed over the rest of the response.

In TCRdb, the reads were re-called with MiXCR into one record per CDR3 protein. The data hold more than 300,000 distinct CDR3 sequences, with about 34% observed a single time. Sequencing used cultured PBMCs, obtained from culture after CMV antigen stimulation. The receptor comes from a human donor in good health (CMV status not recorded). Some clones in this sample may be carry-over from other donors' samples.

CDR3 sequence reads: CASSQEGLGDTQYF. CDR3 sequence (DNA): TGCGCCAGCAGCCAAGAAGGTTTGGGAGATACGCAGTATTTT. The V and J genes are TRBV4-3 and TRBJ2-3; D uncertain. Trimming removed 0 bases at V and 5 bases at J, with 9 bases between. This CDR3 contains 14 residues. Germline V gene lookup returns CDR1 LGHNA and CDR2 YSLEER.